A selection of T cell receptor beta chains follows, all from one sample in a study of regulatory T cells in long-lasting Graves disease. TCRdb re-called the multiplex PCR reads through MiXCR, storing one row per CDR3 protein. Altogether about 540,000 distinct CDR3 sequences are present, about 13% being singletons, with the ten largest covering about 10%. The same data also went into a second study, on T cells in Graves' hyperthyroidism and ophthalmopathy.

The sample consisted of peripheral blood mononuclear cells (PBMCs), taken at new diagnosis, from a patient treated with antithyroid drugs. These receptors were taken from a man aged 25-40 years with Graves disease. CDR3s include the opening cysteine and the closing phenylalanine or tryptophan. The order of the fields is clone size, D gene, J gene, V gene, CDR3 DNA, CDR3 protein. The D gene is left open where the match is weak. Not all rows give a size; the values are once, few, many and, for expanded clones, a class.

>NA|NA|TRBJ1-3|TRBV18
TGTGCCAGCTCACCAGGCGGTAACTCTGGAAACACCATATATTTT
CASSPGGNSGNTIYF
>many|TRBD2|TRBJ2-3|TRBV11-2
TGTGCCAGCAGGGGACTAGCGGGAGCCCCAGATACGCAGTATTTT
CASRGLAGAPDTQYF
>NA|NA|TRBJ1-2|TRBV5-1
TGCGCCAGCAGCGGCGGTATGGGCCAAACAGGAGGGAACACCTTC
CASSGGMGQTGGNTF
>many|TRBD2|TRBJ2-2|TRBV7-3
TGTGCCAGCAGCTCCCAGCCACAGGGGACTAGCTCCGGGGAGCTGTTTTTT
CASSSQPQGTSSGELFF
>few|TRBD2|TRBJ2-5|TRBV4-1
TGCGCCAGCAGTCCTCCGGGACTAGCGCAAGAGACCCAGTACTTC
CASSPPGLAQETQYF
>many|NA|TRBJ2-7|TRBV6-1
TGTGCCAGTACGAGCGGCGCTTACGAGCAGTACTTC
CASTSGAYEQYF
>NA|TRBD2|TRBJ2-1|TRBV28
TGTGCCAGCAGTTTGGGGTTAGCGGGAGTGAACAATGAGCAGTTCTTC
CASSLGLAGVNNEQFF
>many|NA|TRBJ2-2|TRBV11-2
TGTGCCAGCAGCTTGCCGGGACTCTTAACCGGGGAGCTGTTTTTT
CASSLPGLLTGELFF
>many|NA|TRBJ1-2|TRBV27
TGTGCCAGCAGTGACTCCCTAGCGAGTGAATATGGCTACACCTTC
CASSDSLASEYGYTF
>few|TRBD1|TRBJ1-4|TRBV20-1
TGCAGTGCTAGAGGTCTGACAGGGTCTAATGAAAAACTGTTTTTT
CSARGLTGSNEKLFF
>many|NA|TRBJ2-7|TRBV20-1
TGCAGTGCTGCCCGGCCTTACGAGCAGTACTTC
CSAARPYEQYF
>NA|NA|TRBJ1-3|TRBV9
TGTGCCAGCAGTGAATATCCTCAGGGGAGCTCTGGAAACACCATATATTTT
CASSEYPQGSSGNTIYF
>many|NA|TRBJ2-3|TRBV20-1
TGCAGTGCTAGCGCACGTGAGGGTATCACAGATACGCAGTATTTT
CSASAREGITDTQYF
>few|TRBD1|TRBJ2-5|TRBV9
TGTGCCAGCAGCGTTTCGCCGAGACAGGGGCTTCTGGGGCAAGAGACCCAGTACTTC
CASSVSPRQGLLGQETQYF
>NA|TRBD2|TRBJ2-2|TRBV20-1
TGCAGTGCTAGGCGCCTAGCGGGAGCCGGGGAGCTGTTTTTT
CSARRLAGAGELFF
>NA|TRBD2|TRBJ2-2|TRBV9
TGTGCCAGCAGCGCCACCTCCCTTAGCGGGAGGAACACCGGGGAGCTGTTTTTT
CASSATSLSGRNTGELFF
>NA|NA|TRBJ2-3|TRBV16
TGTGCCAGCAGCCGTGTCGGGGATACGCAGTATTTT
CASSRVGDTQYF
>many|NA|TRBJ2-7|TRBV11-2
TGTGCCAGCAGCTTAGAGGGGGACACCTATTCTTACGAGCAGTACTTC
CASSLEGDTYSYEQYF
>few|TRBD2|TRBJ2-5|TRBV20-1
TGCAGTGCTTGGACTAGCGGGGGAGAGACCCAGTACTTC
CSAWTSGGETQYF
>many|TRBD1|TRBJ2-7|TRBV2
TGTGCCAGCTCCCTTTGGACAGGGACCTACGAGCAGTACTTC
CASSLWTGTYEQYF
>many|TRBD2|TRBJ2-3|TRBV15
TGTGCCACCAGCAGAGGGGATGGGAGGGTCACAGATACGCAGTATTTT
CATSRGDGRVTDTQYF
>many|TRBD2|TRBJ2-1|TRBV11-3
TGTGCCAGCAGCTCCTCTAGCGGGAGCGTCCAGGGCAATGAGCAGTTCTTC
CASSSSSGSVQGNEQFF
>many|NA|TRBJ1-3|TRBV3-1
TGTGCCAGCAGCCAAGATCCCGCGAACACCATATATTTT
CASSQDPANTIYF
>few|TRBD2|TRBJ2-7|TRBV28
TGTGCCAGCAGTTTGACAGCGGGAGGTCGGGAGCAGTACTTC
CASSLTAGGREQYF
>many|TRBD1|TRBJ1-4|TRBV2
TGTGCCAGCAACACACAGGGGTCGAATGAAAAACTGTTTTTT
CASNTQGSNEKLFF
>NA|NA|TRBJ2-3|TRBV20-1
TGCAGTGCTAGAGATTTGGAGGGGCCAAGCACAGATACGCAGTATTTT
CSARDLEGPSTDTQYF
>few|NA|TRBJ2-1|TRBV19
TGTGCCAGTAGTATCGAGACATACAATGAGCAGTTCTTC
CASSIETYNEQFF
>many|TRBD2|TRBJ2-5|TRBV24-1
TGTGCCACCAGTGATCCGAGGATTGGGACTAGCGGGAAAGAGACCCAGTACTTC
CATSDPRIGTSGKETQYF
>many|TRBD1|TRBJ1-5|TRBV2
TGTGCCAGCAGTGCCGACAGGGAGATACAGCCCCAGCATTTT
CASSADREIQPQHF
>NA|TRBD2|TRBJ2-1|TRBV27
TGTGCCAGCAGTCCCGGGACTAGCGGGCAGGGGGGGCAGTTCTTC
CASSPGTSGQGGQFF
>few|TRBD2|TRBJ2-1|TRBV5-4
TGTGCCAGCAGCTTGTTTTCCGGACTAGCGGCTTACAATGAGCAGTTCTTC
CASSLFSGLAAYNEQFF